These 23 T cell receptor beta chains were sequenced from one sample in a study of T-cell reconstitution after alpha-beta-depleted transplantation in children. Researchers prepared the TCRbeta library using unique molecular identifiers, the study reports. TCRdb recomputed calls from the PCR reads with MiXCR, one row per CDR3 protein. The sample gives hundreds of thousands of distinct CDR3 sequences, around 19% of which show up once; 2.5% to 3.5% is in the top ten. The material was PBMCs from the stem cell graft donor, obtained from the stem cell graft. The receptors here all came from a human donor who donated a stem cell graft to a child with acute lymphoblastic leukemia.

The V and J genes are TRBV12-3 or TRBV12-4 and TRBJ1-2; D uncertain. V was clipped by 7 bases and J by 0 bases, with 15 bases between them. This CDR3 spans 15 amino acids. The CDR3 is CASTLTPGANYGYTF. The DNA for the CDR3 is TGTGCCAGCACCCTGACACCCGGCGCTAACTATGGCTACACCTTC.

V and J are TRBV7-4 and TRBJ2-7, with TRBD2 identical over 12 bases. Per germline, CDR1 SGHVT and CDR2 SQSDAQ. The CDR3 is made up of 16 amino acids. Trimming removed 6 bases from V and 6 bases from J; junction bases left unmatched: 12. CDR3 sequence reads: CASSRLAGEKKAEQYF. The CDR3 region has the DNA TGTGCCAGCAGTCGACTAGCGGGAGAAAAGAAAGCCGAGCAGTACTTC.

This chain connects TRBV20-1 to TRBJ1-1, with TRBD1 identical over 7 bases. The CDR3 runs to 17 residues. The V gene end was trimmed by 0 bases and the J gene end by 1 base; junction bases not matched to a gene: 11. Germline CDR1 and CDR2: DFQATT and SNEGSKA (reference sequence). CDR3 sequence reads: CSARETGRSIWNTEAFF. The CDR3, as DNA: TGCAGTGCTAGAGAGACAGGGCGGTCTATTTGGAACACTGAAGCTTTCTTT.

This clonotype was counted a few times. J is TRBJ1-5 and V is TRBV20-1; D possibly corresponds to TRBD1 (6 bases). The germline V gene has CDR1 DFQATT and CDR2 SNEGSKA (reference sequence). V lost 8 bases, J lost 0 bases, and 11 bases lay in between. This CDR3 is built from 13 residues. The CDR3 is CSLLQGSNQPQHF. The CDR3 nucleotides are TGCAGTCTTCTACAGGGTAGCAATCAGCCCCAGCATTTT.

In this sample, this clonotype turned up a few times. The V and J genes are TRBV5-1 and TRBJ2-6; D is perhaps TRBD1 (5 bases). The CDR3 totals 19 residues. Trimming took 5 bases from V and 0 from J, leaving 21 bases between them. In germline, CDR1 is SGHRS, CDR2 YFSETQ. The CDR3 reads CASRYISGMSISGANVLTF. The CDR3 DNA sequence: TGCGCCAGCAGATATATATCAGGGATGTCGATCTCTGGGGCCAACGTCCTGACTTTC.

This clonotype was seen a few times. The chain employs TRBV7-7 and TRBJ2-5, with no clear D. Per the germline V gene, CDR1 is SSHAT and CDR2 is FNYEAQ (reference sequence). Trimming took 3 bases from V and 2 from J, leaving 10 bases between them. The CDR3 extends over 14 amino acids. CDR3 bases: TGTGCCAGCAGCTTTGACCTGGAACAAGAGACCCAGTACTTC. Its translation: CASSFDLEQETQYF. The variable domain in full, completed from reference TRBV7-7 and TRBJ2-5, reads GAGVSQSPRYKVTKRGQDVTLRCDPISSHATLYWYQQALGQGPEFLTYFNYEAQPDKSGLPSDRFSAERPEGSISTLTIQRTEQRDSAMYRCASSFDLEQETQYFGPGTRLLVL.

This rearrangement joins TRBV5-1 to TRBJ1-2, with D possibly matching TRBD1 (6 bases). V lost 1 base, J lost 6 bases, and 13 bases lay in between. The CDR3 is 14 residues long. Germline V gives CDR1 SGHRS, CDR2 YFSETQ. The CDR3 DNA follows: TGCGCCAGCAGCTTGCAACAGGGAACGAATGGCTACACCTTC. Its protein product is CASSLQQGTNGYTF.

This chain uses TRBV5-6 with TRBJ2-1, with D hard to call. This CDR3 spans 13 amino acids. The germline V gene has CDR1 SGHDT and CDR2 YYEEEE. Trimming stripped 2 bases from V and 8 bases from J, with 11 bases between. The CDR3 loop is CASSFFNVDEQFF. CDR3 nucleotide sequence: TGTGCCAGCAGCTTCTTTAACGTGGATGAGCAGTTCTTC.

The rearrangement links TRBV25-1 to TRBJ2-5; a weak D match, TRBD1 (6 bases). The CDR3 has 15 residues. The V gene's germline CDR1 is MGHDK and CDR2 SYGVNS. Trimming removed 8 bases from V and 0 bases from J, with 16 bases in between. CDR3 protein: CASVVQGWYQETQYF. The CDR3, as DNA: TGTGCCAGCGTTGTACAGGGCTGGTACCAAGAGACCCAGTACTTC.

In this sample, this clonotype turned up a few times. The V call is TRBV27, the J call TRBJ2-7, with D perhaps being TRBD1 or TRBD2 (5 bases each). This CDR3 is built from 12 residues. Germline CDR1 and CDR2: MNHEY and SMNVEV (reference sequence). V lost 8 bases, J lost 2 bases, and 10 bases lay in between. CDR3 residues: CASGGVPYEQYF. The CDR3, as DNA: TGTGCCAGCGGGGGTGTTCCCTACGAGCAGTACTTC.

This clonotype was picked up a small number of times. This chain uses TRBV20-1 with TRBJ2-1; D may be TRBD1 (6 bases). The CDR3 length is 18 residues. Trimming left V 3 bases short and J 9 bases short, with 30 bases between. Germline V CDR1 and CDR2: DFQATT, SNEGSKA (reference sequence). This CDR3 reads CSASSEQGLVELGVEQFF. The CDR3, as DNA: TGCAGTGCTAGCTCCGAGCAGGGGCTAGTTGAGCTTGGGGTTGAGCAGTTCTTC.

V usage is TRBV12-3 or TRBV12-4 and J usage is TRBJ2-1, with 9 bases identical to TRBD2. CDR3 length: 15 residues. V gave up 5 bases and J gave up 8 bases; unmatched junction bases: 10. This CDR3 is CASSPTVSGSYEQFF. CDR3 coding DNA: TGTGCCAGCAGTCCGACGGTTAGCGGGAGCTATGAGCAGTTCTTC.

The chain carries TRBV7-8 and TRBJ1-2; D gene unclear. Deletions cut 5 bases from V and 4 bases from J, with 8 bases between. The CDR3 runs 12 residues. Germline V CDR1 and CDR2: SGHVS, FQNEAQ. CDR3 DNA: TGTGCCAGCAGCCGACTGGGCTATGGCTACACCTTC. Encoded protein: CASSRLGYGYTF.

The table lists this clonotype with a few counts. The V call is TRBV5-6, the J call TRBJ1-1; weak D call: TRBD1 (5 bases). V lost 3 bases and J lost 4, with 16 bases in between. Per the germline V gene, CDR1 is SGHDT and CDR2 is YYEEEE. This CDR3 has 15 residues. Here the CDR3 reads CASSSRQGSGTEAFF. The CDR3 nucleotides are TGTGCCAGCAGCTCCCGGCAGGGCTCAGGCACTGAAGCTTTCTTT.

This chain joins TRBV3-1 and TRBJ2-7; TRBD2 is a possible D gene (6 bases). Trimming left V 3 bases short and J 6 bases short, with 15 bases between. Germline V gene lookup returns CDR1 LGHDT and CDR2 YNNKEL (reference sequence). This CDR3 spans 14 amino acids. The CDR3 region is CASSHGRRSSEQYF. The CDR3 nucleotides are TGTGCCAGCAGCCACGGGAGACGGTCCAGCGAGCAGTACTTC.

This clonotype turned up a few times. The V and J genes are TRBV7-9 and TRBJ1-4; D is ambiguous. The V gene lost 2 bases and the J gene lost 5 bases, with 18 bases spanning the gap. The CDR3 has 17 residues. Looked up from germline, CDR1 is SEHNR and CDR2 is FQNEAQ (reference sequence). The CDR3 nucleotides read TGTGCCAGCAGCTTACGGGGATGGGCCTCTACCAATGAAAAACTGTTTTTT. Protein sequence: CASSLRGWASTNEKLFF.

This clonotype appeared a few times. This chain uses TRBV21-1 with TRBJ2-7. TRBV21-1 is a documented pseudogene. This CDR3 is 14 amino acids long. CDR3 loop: CASSKARDSYEQYF. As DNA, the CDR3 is TGTGCCAGCAGCAAAGCTAGGGACTCCTACGAGCAGTACTTC.

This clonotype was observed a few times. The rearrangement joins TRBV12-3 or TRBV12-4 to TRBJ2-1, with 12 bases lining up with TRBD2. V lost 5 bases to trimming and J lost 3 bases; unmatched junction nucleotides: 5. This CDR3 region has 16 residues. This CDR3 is CASSAGTSGFYNEQFF. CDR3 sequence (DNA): TGTGCCAGCAGTGCCGGGACTAGCGGGTTCTACAATGAGCAGTTCTTC.

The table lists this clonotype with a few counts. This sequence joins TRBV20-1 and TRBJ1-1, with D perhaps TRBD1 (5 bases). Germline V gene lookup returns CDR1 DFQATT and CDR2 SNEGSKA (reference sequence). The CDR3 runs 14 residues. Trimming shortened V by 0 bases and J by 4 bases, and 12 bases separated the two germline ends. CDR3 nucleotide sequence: TGCAGTGCTAGAGAGGGGGGAAGAACCACTGAAGCTTTCTTT. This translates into CSAREGGRTTEAFF.

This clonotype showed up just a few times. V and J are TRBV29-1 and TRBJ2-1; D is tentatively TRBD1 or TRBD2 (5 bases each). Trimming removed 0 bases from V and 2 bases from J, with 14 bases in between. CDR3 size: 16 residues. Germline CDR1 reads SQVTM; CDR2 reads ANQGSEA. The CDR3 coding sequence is TGCAGCGTTGAAGACCTCCGGGGCCATGCCTACAATGAGCAGTTCTTC. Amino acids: CSVEDLRGHAYNEQFF.

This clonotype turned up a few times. The CDR3 loop reads CASSYSVQGDQPQHF. CDR3 bases: TGTGCCAGCAGTTACTCGGTACAGGGGGATCAGCCCCAGCATTTT. The chain recombines TRBV6-5 with TRBJ1-5; TRBD1 agrees at 8 bases. Germline V lookup: CDR1 MNHEY, CDR2 SVGAGI. V was pared by 0 bases and J by 5 bases, with 3 bases of the junction left unmatched. CDR3 length equals 15 residues.

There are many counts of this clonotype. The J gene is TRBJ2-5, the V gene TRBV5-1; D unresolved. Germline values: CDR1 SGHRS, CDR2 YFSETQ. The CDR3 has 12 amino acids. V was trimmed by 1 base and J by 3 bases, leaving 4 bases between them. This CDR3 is CASSLTEETQYF. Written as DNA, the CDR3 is TGCGCCAGCAGCTTGACAGAAGAGACCCAGTACTTC. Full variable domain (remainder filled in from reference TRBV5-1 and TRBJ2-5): KAGVTQTPRYLIKTRGQQVTLSCSPISGHRSVSWYQQTPGQGLQFLFEYFSETQRNKGNFPGRFSGRQFSNSRSEMNVSTLELGDSALYLCASSLTEETQYFGPGTRLLVL.

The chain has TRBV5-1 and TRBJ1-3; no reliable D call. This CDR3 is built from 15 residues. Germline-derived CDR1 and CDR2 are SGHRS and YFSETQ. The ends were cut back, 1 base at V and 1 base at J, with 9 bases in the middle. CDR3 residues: CASSLWANSGNTIYF. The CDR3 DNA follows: TGCGCCAGCAGCTTGTGGGCGAATTCTGGAAACACCATATATTTT.